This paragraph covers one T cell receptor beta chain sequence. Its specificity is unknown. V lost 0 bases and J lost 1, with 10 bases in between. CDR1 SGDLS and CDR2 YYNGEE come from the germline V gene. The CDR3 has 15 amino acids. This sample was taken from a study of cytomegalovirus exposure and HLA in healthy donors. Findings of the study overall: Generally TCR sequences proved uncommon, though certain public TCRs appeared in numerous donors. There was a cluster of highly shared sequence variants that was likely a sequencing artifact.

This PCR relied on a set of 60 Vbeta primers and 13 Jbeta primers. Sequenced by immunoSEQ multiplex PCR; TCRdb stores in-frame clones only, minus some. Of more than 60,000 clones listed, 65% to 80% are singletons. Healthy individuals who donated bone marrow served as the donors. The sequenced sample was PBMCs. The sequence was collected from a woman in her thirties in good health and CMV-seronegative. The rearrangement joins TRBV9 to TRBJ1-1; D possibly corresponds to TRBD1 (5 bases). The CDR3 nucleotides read TGTGCCAGCAGCGTAGGCTGGCAGGGGAACACTGAAGCTTTCTTT. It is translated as CASSVGWQGNTEAFF.